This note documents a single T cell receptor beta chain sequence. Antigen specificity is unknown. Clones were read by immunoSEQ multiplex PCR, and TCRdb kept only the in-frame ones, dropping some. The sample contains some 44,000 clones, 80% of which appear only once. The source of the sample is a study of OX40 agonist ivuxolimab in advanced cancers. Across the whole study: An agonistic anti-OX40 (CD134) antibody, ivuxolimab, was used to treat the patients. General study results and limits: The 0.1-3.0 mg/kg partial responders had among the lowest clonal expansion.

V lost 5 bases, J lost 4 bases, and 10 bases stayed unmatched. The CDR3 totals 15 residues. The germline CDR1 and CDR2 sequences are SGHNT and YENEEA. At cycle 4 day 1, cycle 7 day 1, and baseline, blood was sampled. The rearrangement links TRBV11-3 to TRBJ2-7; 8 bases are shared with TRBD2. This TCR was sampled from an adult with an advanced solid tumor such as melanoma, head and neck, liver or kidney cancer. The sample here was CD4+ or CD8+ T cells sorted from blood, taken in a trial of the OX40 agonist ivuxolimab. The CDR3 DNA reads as TGTGCCAGCAGCCCGGGGACTAGTCCCTCTTACGAGCAGTACTTC. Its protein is CASSPGTSPSYEQYF.